The sequence of this T cell receptor (beta chain) was determined in a study of blood T cell repertoires in COVID-19. About the study: Sample material is recorded as cDNA or gDNA derived from T cells, B-cell-depleted T cells, or PBMCs.

Across fewer than 25 US areas, participants ranged in age from roughly 18 to 95 years. Donors were grouped by their self-reported clinical history. The V gene's germline CDR1 is MDHEN and CDR2 SYDVKM. CDR3 size: 14 residues. V shed 6 bases and J 3 bases; nucleotides not matched to a gene: 4. Profiling relied on immunoSEQ multiplex PCR, and the TCRdb table lists in-frame clones only, not all of them. The sample holds around 180,000 clones, 76% seen once. On this clone itself: Other DNA sequences in this sample translate to the same CDR3.

Sequences were obtained from PBMCs or T cells enriched from blood (not recorded which). V gene TRBV28 combines with J gene TRBJ2-1; 8 bases fit TRBD2. This clonotype originated in a woman in her forties or fifties with acute COVID-19. The CDR3 region is CASSPGGGYNEQFF. The CDR3, as DNA: TGTGCCAGCAGCCCGGGGGGGGGCTACAATGAGCAGTTCTTC.